A selection of T cell receptor beta chains follows, all from one sample in a study of beta chain features in type 1 diabetes. Sequenced by immunoSEQ multiplex PCR; TCRdb stores in-frame clones only, minus some. In the table there are over 200,000 clones, roughly 10% of which are singletons. The sample was naive CD4+ T cells from blood. Source of these receptors: a man aged 25-45 years with type 1 diabetes. CDR3s include the opening cysteine and the closing phenylalanine or tryptophan. A D gene is named only where the DNA matches it firmly. Rows may omit the clone size; those that give it use once, few, many or a size class.

cdr3_aa	cdr3_nt	d_call	clone_size	v_call	j_call
CASSSDRQNQPQHF	TGTGCCAGCAGCTCGGACAGACAAAATCAGCCCCAGCATTTT	-	few	TRBV7-9	TRBJ1-5
CSVNRDYGYTF	TGCAGCGTCAACAGGGACTATGGCTACACCTTC	-	-	TRBV29-1	TRBJ1-2
CASSWGQTNEKLFF	TGCGCCAGCAGCTGGGGACAAACTAATGAAAAACTGTTTTTT	-	once	TRBV5-1	TRBJ1-4
CASTLRGQETQYF	TGTGCCAGCACCTTAAGGGGGCAAGAGACCCAGTACTTC	-	few	TRBV6-5	TRBJ2-5
CSVRQGTYGYTF	TGCAGCGTTCGACAGGGGACCTATGGCTACACCTTC	TRBD1	few	TRBV29-1	TRBJ1-2
CASSSRDRVLAEAFF	TGTGCCAGCAGCAGCCGGGACAGGGTTTTGGCTGAAGCTTTCTTT	TRBD1	few	TRBV4-2	TRBJ1-1
CASSPLDRLTEAFF	TGTGCCAGCAGCCCCTTGGACAGGCTCACTGAAGCTTTCTTT	TRBD1	-	TRBV5-6	TRBJ1-1
CASSPRGSGEETQYF	TGTGCCAGCAGCCCCCGGGGTAGCGGGGAAGAGACCCAGTACTTC	TRBD2	few	TRBV7-9	TRBJ2-5
CASSPNTGEDTQYF	TGTGCCAGCTCACCAAATACGGGGGAAGATACGCAGTATTTT	-	few	TRBV18	TRBJ2-3
CAWSVLSSSGANVLTF	TGTGCCTGGAGTGTACTAAGCAGCTCTGGGGCCAACGTCCTGACTTTC	-	-	TRBV30	TRBJ2-6
CASSPSGVSYEQYF	TGTGCCAGCAGCCCGAGCGGGGTCTCCTACGAGCAGTACTTC	TRBD2	-	TRBV9	TRBJ2-7
CASSLDRTNYGYTF	TGTGCCAGCAGCTTGGACAGAACAAACTATGGCTACACCTTC	-	-	TRBV5-4	TRBJ1-2
CASSRQEETQYF	TGTGCCAGCAGTCGACAAGAAGAGACCCAGTACTTC	-	-	TRBV2	TRBJ2-5
CASSPLATGDNEQFF	TGTGCCAGCTCACCACTCGCGACGGGGGACAATGAGCAGTTCTTC	-	-	TRBV18	TRBJ2-1
CASREVMNTEAFF	TGTGCCAGCCGCGAGGTCATGAACACTGAAGCTTTCTTT	-	few	TRBV19	TRBJ1-1
CASSVHSGVDTQYF	TGTGCCAGCAGCGTACATAGCGGTGTAGATACGCAGTATTTT	-	few	TRBV9	TRBJ2-3
CASSPWIMTGREETQYF	TGTGCCAGCTCACCTTGGATAATGACAGGACGCGAAGAGACCCAGTACTTC	-	few	TRBV18	TRBJ2-5
CASSFAPYGGAGERQHF	TGTGCCAGCAGCTTCGCTCCCTACGGCGGCGCGGGGGAGCGCCAGCATTTT	-	few	TRBV7-9	TRBJ1-5
CAWSRGSSYEQYF	TGTGCCTGGAGTCGGGGGAGCTCCTACGAGCAGTACTTC	-	-	TRBV30	TRBJ2-7
CASSQLGDTSRPQHF	TGTGCCAGCTCACAACTGGGGGACACCAGTCGGCCCCAGCATTTT	-	few	TRBV18	TRBJ1-5
CASSQGLASSGNTIYF	TGTGCCAGCAGCCAGGGACTGGCCAGCTCTGGAAACACCATATATTTT	-	-	TRBV14	TRBJ1-3
CASSDRGGEDTQYF	TGTGCCAGCAGCGACCGAGGGGGGGAGGATACGCAGTATTTT	-	few	TRBV9	TRBJ2-3
CASSPPPGDTEAFF	TGTGCCAGCAGCCCCCCCCCAGGGGACACTGAAGCTTTCTTT	-	-	TRBV5-6	TRBJ1-1
CASRPSAATDTQYF	TGTGCCAGCCGGCCTAGCGCCGCCACAGATACGCAGTATTTT	-	-	TRBV6-5	TRBJ2-3
CASSQGTVNNEQFF	TGTGCCAGCAGCCAGGGGACAGTTAACAATGAGCAGTTCTTC	TRBD1	few	TRBV5-4	TRBJ2-1
CASSLLAGDHEQYF	TGTGCCAGCAGCTTATTGGCAGGGGACCACGAGCAGTACTTC	-	few	TRBV7-9	TRBJ2-7
CASSPRGGSKPREQFF	TGTGCCAGCTCCCCCCGCGGGGGGTCCAAACCGAGGGAGCAGTTCTTC	TRBD2	few	TRBV6-6	TRBJ2-1
CASSLPVRLKNSPLHF	TGTGCCAGCAGTTTACCGGTCCGCCTGAAGAATTCACCCCTCCACTTT	-	-	TRBV28	TRBJ1-6
CAISEASQETQYF	TGTGCCATCAGTGAGGCCAGCCAAGAGACCCAGTACTTC	-	few	TRBV10-3	TRBJ2-5
CSVPNRDRGRLYGYTF	TGCAGCGTTCCGAACCGGGACAGAGGCCGCCTCTATGGCTACACCTTC	TRBD1	few	TRBV29-1	TRBJ1-2
CASSRGEYSYNEQFF	TGTGCCAGCTCGCGGGGAGAGTACTCCTACAATGAGCAGTTCTTC	-	few	TRBV18	TRBJ2-1